This T cell receptor beta chain was identified in a study of T cell responses to AZD1222 COVID-19 vaccine. Remarks on this clone: Its cognate antigen is unknown.

The V and J ends lost 3 bases and 2 bases respectively, with 10 bases between them. CDR1 and CDR2 from the germline V gene are DFQATT and SNEGSKA (reference sequence). The length of the CDR3 is 13 residues. Overall study findings and caveats: Only five to seven individuals given AZD1222 were seropositive at baseline. Recipients of two AZD1222 doses showed rising Spike-specific TCR breadth and depth. Spike-wide vaccine-associated CD4 TCRs dominated at 160-218 and 743-854.

Sequencing was performed with immunoSEQ multiplex PCR; in TCRdb, only in-frame clones are kept and a portion is missing. Of roughly 180,000 clones in the sample, roughly nine tenths were seen once. V and J are TRBV20-1 and TRBJ2-5; the D is unclear. The specimen was peripheral blood, collected 28 days after the second AZD1222 dose. This clonotype was obtained from an adult who received the AZD1222 COVID-19 vaccine. Here the CDR3 reads CSASAGVQETQYF. Here the CDR3 DNA reads TGCAGTGCTAGTGCAGGTGTACAAGAGACCCAGTACTTC.